The entry that follows covers one T cell receptor beta chain sequence. The treatment was: 15 to 20 received Ad26.COV2.S at low or high dose, single or two shots; 5 received placebo; per-sample allocation not given. Sample collection was performed on day 63 after the first vaccine or placebo injection. This sample was included in a study of Ad26.COV2.S vaccination and SARS-CoV-2 variants. Method: immunoSEQ multiplex PCR; TCRdb's copy keeps in-frame clones and lacks some. The top ten hold under 6% of the sample, which has hundreds of thousands of clones, more than 85% seen once. Trimming removed 3 bases at V and 5 bases at J, with 16 bases between. The length of the CDR3 is 15 residues. Germline CDR1 and CDR2: MGHDK and SYGVNS.

Sequencing used peripheral blood, obtained in a trial of Ad26.COV2.S vaccine versus placebo. The sequence was collected from a person aged 18 to 59 who received the Ad26.COV2.S COVID-19 vaccine or a placebo. The chain joins TRBV25-1 to TRBJ1-2, with D unclear. CDR3 protein: CASSDFSGLKYGYTF. CDR3 nucleotide sequence: TGTGCCAGCAGTGATTTCTCCGGGTTGAAATATGGCTACACCTTC.